The TCR beta chain under discussion was sequenced for a study of spatial heterogeneity in lung cancer. Whole-study context: The donors were 65 to 85 patients with non-small cell lung cancer that was early-stage and untreated.

Study-wide results and caveats: More often at tumor resection than at routine follow-up, ubiquitous expanded tumor TCRs were detected in the blood.

TCR cDNA molecules each had a unique molecular identifier. TCRdb used MiXCR to reprocess the 5' RACE reads, holding one entry per CDR3 protein. The sample lists 3,000 to 3,500 distinct CDR3 sequences, around 20% occurring once. This clonotype is labeled large. Its matching antigen is unknown. The time point was: blood at routine non-recurrence follow-up after resection. Germline V gene lookup returns CDR1 LNHNV and CDR2 YYDKDF (reference sequence). The CDR3 loop spans 17 amino acids. Between the trimmed V and J ends, which lost 1 base and 1 base, there was a span of 17 bases. This chain links TRBV15 with TRBJ2-7; D gene ambiguous. The sequence was obtained from a male donor with early-stage non-small cell lung cancer. Sample: PBMCs, taken at follow-up. DNA of the CDR3: TGTGCCACCAGCAGAGTGGGTCCCGGATACCTATCCTACGAGCAGTACTTC. Translating gives CATSRVGPGYLSYEQYF.